This TCR beta chain emerged from a study of blood T cell repertoires in COVID-19. Participants spanned ages about 18 to 100 years and resided in 20 to 30 US areas. V was clipped by 8 bases and J by 6 bases; unmatched bases: 5. The CDR3 loop spans 13 amino acids. The germline gives CDR1 LGHDT, CDR2 YNNKEL (reference sequence). TCRdb's copy holds only in-frame clones and misses some; the assay was immunoSEQ multiplex PCR. The sample shows around 300,000 clones, roughly 87% of them seen only once. The genes are TRBV3-1 (or the pseudogene TRBV3-2) and TRBJ2-5; TRBD2 aligns across 11 bases. This receptor was taken from a woman aged 40 to 49 who had recovered from COVID-19. The sequenced sample was PBMCs or T cells enriched from blood (not recorded which). CDR3 coding DNA: TGTGCCAGCCTAGCGGGAGGAAGAAAGACCCAGTACTTC. It yields the protein CASLAGGRKTQYF.